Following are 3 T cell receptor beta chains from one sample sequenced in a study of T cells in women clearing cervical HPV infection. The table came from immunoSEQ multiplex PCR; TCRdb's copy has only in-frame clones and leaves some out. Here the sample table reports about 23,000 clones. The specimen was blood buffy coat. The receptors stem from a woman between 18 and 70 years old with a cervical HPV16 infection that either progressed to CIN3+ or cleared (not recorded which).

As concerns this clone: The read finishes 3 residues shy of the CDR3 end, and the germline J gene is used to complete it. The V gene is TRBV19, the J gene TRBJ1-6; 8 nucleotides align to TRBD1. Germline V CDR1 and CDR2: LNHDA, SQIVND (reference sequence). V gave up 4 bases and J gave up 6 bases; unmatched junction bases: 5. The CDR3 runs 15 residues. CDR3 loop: CASSTTDRGNSPLHF. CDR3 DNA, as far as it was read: TGTGCCAGTAGTACTACAGACAGGGGTAATTCACCC.

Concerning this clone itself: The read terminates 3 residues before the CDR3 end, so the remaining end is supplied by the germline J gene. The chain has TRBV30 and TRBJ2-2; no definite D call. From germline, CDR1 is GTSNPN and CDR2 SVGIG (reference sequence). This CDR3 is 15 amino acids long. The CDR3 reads CAWSVFGLINEKLFF. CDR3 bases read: TGTGCCTGGAGTGTTTTTGGGCTGATTAATGAAAAG.

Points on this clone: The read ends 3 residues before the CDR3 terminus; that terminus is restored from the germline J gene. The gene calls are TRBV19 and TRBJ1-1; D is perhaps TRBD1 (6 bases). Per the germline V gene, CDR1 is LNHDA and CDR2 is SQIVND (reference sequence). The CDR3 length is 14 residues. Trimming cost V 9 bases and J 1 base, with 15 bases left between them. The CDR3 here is CASHRRGQNTEAFF. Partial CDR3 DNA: TGTGCCAGCCACCGACGGGGACAGAACACTGAA.